Listed below are T cell receptor beta chains from one sample, sequenced in a study of cytomegalovirus exposure and HLA in healthy donors. Sequencing used immunoSEQ multiplex PCR; TCRdb keeps in-frame clones, though not all of them. The table has fewer than 150,000 clones, about four fifths seen once. The sequenced material came from PBMCs. These TCRs come from a male donor in good health and CMV-seronegative. CDR3s include the opening cysteine and the closing phenylalanine or tryptophan. D genes are given only for firm matches. Expanded clones are given a class, and other clones once, few, many or no size at all.

CDR3nt | CDR3aa | j_gene | d_gene | abundance | v_gene
TGCGCCAGCAGCCAAGGGAACGACAGGGCCGGTGAAAAACTGTTTTTT | CASSQGNDRAGEKLFF | TRBJ1-4 | TRBD1 | - | TRBV4-1
TGTGCCAGTAGTCCTTCGGGGAACACTGAAGCTTTCTTT | CASSPSGNTEAFF | TRBJ1-1 | - | - | TRBV19
TGTGCCAGCTCCCTCAGGGAAAGCCGGGACAGCTCTGGAAACACCATATATTTT | CASSLRESRDSSGNTIYF | TRBJ1-3 | TRBD1 | - | TRBV18
TGTGCCAGCAGCGTAGGAGTGGCGGGAGGGCCAGAGACCCAGTACTTC | CASSVGVAGGPETQYF | TRBJ2-5 | TRBD2 | - | TRBV9
TGTGCCTGGAGTCAAAACCAGGGTAGCAATCAGCCCCAGCATTTT | CAWSQNQGSNQPQHF | TRBJ1-5 | - | - | TRBV30
TGTGCCAGCAGCTGGACAGGCAATGAGCAGTTCTTC | CASSWTGNEQFF | TRBJ2-1 | TRBD1 | - | TRBV9
TGTGCCTGGAGTCACCCCCGCGGGAGCTCCTACGAGCAGTACTTC | CAWSHPRGSSYEQYF | TRBJ2-7 | TRBD2 | - | TRBV30
TGCGCCAGCAGCCACGACAGGGGGCTGGATGGCTACACCTTC | CASSHDRGLDGYTF | TRBJ1-2 | TRBD1 | - | TRBV5-1
TGTGCCAGCAGCTCAGGACAGGCCGGGGCTGGGGCCAACGTCCTGACTTTC | CASSSGQAGAGANVLTF | TRBJ2-6 | TRBD1 | - | TRBV7-3
TGTGCCAGCAGCCGAACAGGGGTCACTGAAGCTTTCTTT | CASSRTGVTEAFF | TRBJ1-1 | TRBD1 | - | TRBV5-6
TGTGCCAGCAGTTCCCGGGGGGAGTCAACTAATGAAAAACTGTTTTTT | CASSSRGESTNEKLFF | TRBJ1-4 | - | - | TRBV27
TGTGCCAGCAGCTTAGGTGACAGGGACCAAGAGACCCAGTACTTC | CASSLGDRDQETQYF | TRBJ2-5 | TRBD1 | - | TRBV7-9
TGTGCCAGTAGTACTCGACGGACTATCGCCTACGAGCAGTACTTC | CASSTRRTIAYEQYF | TRBJ2-7 | - | - | TRBV19
TGTGCCAGTAGTATAAGGCCAGGATCCCTCAATGAGCAGTTCTTC | CASSIRPGSLNEQFF | TRBJ2-1 | - | - | TRBV19
TGTGCCAGCAGCTTAATCGGCCAGGGCGACGAGCAGTACTTC | CASSLIGQGDEQYF | TRBJ2-7 | - | - | TRBV7-2
TGCGCCAGCAAGGAGGGAGTTATGAACACTGAAGCTTTCTTT | CASKEGVMNTEAFF | TRBJ1-1 | - | - | TRBV5-1
TGTGCCAGCAGCTTGGAGTGGGGCAGTGAAGCTTTCTTT | CASSLEWGSEAFF | TRBJ1-1 | - | few | TRBV5-5
TGTGCCAGCAGCCACCGGGAAGCGCTGCTCACCGGGGAGCTGTTTTTT | CASSHREALLTGELFF | TRBJ2-2 | - | few | TRBV9
TGTGCCAGCAGTTTGCAGGGGGCGCCCGGGGAGCTGTTTTTT | CASSLQGAPGELFF | TRBJ2-2 | TRBD1 | - | TRBV28
TGTGCCAGCAGCCCCCGGAGGGGCATCAACTATGGCTACACCTTC | CASSPRRGINYGYTF | TRBJ1-2 | - | - | TRBV7-9
TGTGCCAGTACCCCTCGTGGCGGGAGAGGGGATGAGCAGTTCTTC | CASTPRGGRGDEQFF | TRBJ2-1 | TRBD2 | - | TRBV19
TGCGCCAGCAGCCAAGATTGGGGCGACAGCACTAATGAAAAACTGTTTTTT | CASSQDWGDSTNEKLFF | TRBJ1-4 | - | - | TRBV4-3
TGTGCCACCAGCAGAGATCTCGCAGGTGGGGGCGATGAGCAGTTCTTC | CATSRDLAGGGDEQFF | TRBJ2-1 | - | - | TRBV15
TGTGCCAGCCAGGCAGGAATTGGACAGCCCCAGCATTTT | CASQAGIGQPQHF | TRBJ1-5 | - | - | TRBV6-1
TGCGCCAGCAGCCAAGATACAGGGACTAACTCCTACGAGCAGTACTTC | CASSQDTGTNSYEQYF | TRBJ2-7 | - | - | TRBV4-3
TGTGCCTGGACGCAGGGTCTCTCTGGAAACACCATATATTTT | CAWTQGLSGNTIYF | TRBJ1-3 | - | - | TRBV30
TGTGCCATCAGCGCTGCGCTAGCGGGAGAGGCAGATACGCAGTATTTT | CAISAALAGEADTQYF | TRBJ2-3 | TRBD2 | - | TRBV10-3
TGTGCCAGCAGCCTAGCCGTGGGTTATGGCTACACCTTC | CASSLAVGYGYTF | TRBJ1-2 | - | - | TRBV27
TGTGCCAGCAGCTCTAAAGCCTCCTACGAGCAGTACTTC | CASSSKASYEQYF | TRBJ2-7 | - | - | TRBV11-3
TGTGCCAGCAGTTACTCGGGACTAGCCGGATACGACGAGCAGTACTTC | CASSYSGLAGYDEQYF | TRBJ2-7 | TRBD2 | - | TRBV6-5
TGTGCCTGGAGTAGAGGTAGCCACGAGCAGTACTTC | CAWSRGSHEQYF | TRBJ2-7 | - | - | TRBV30
TGTGCCAGCAGTTACTCCTACCAAGAGACCCAGTACTTC | CASSYSYQETQYF | TRBJ2-5 | - | - | TRBV6-6
TGCGCCAGCAGCCAAGGGTTAACGGGAGCTCTGGGGAGCACTGAAGCTTTCTTT | CASSQGLTGALGSTEAFF | TRBJ1-1 | - | once | TRBV4-3
TGTGCCAGCAGCTCTCGGACAGGGGGCTCCTACGAGCAGTACTTC | CASSSRTGGSYEQYF | TRBJ2-7 | TRBD1 | - | TRBV6-5
TGTGCCAGCAGGACGCTCCAGGGAATCGACAATGAGCAGTTCTTC | CASRTLQGIDNEQFF | TRBJ2-1 | - | once | TRBV7-9
TGTGCCAGCAGTGAACATTTCGCAGGGGAAGGAAACACCATATATTTT | CASSEHFAGEGNTIYF | TRBJ1-3 | - | - | TRBV6-1
TGTGCCAGCAGTTCGGGACTAGCGGGAGTAGGAGATACGCAGTATTTT | CASSSGLAGVGDTQYF | TRBJ2-3 | TRBD2 | - | TRBV6-5